What follows are 28 T cell receptor beta chains derived from one specimen sequenced in a study of identical twins. TCRdb independently ran MiXCR on the 5' RACE reads; one entry per CDR3 protein. The repertoire holds about 700,000 distinct CDR3 sequences, with around 5.7% as singletons. Input material: naive T cells sorted from blood. The origin of the receptors is a man between 18 and 35 years old in good health.

V is TRBV5-1 and J is TRBJ2-2, with D perhaps TRBD1 (5 bases). The V gene's germline CDR1 is SGHRS and CDR2 YFSETQ. The CDR3 spans 16 residues. V was clipped by 4 bases and J by 2 bases, with 15 bases between them. The CDR3: CASSTTGYSNTGELFF. The DNA of the CDR3 is TGCGCCAGCAGCACAACAGGTTATAGTAACACCGGGGAGCTGTTTTTT.

This clonotype turned up a few times. This chain connects TRBV18 to TRBJ2-1; D is uncertain. The germline CDR1 and CDR2 sequences are KGHSH and LQKENI. V was shortened by 2 bases and J by 7 bases, with 3 bases between the two germline ends. The CDR3 loop spans 11 amino acids. CDR3 sequence reads: CASSPKNEQFF. DNA of the CDR3: TGTGCCAGCTCACCAAAAAATGAGCAGTTCTTC.

The chain couples TRBV7-8 to TRBJ1-2; D is ambiguous. Trimming took 0 bases from V and 0 from J, leaving 8 bases between them. Germline-derived CDR1 and CDR2 are SGHVS and FQNEAQ. The CDR3 spans 15 residues. CDR3 coding DNA: TGTGCCAGCAGCTTAGCGGGAACTTCTAACTATGGCTACACCTTC. Its protein product is CASSLAGTSNYGYTF.

This clonotype has a handful of counts. The chain links TRBV27 to TRBJ1-1; the match to TRBD1 covers 10 bases. Germline assignment: CDR1 MNHEY and CDR2 SMNVEV (reference sequence). The CDR3 sequence is 18 residues long. Unmatched junction bases numbered 17, after V lost 6 bases and J lost 4 bases. CDR3 DNA sequence: TGTGCCAGCAGCTCGTACGGGACAGGGGATTATAAGAGCACTGAAGCTTTCTTT. Protein: CASSSYGTGDYKSTEAFF.

This clonotype has ten or more counts. The chain employs TRBV12-3 or TRBV12-4 and TRBJ2-3; D possibly corresponds to TRBD2 (6 bases). This CDR3 spans 14 amino acids. The V end lost 6 bases, the J end lost 6 bases, and 16 bases lay between the germline ends. DNA of the CDR3: TGTGCCAGCAGAGAGGCGGCGGGACGGGATACGCAGTATTTT. Encoded protein: CASREAAGRDTQYF.

The rearrangement links TRBV20-1 to TRBJ2-1, with 7 bases fitting TRBD1. The CDR3 sequence is 12 residues long. The germline V gene encodes CDR1 DFQATT and CDR2 SNEGSKA (reference sequence). The trim removed 3 bases at V and 5 bases at J, leaving 1 base unmatched. Here the CDR3 DNA reads TGCAGTGCTAGGGGACAGAACAATGAGCAGTTCTTC. The encoded protein is CSARGQNNEQFF.

This clonotype turned up a few times. The V gene is TRBV6-2 or TRBV6-3, the J gene TRBJ2-7, with 12 bases that match TRBD2. The CDR3 consists of 15 residues. Germline values: CDR1 MNHEY, CDR2 SVGEGT. The ends lost 2 bases at V and 2 bases at J; junction bases unmatched: 1. CDR3 in amino acids: CASSYGLAGPYEQYF. CDR3 in DNA: TGTGCCAGCAGTTACGGACTAGCGGGGCCCTACGAGCAGTACTTC.

The genes are TRBV7-9 and TRBJ2-7; maybe TRBD2 (6 bases). Trimming pared 4 bases from V and 6 bases from J, leaving 25 bases between. This CDR3 spans 17 amino acids. Germline CDR1 is SEHNR and CDR2 is FQNEAQ (reference sequence). CDR3 coding DNA: TGTGCCAGCAGCTCCGGGCGTCCGGGACCGGGAGCCCGCGAGCAGTACTTC. This gives the protein CASSSGRPGPGAREQYF.

The chain uses TRBV25-1 and TRBJ1-1; D is undetermined. V gave up 3 bases and J gave up 3 bases, with 14 bases separating them. There are 15 residues in the CDR3. The germline CDR1 and CDR2 sequences are MGHDK and SYGVNS. CDR3 amino acids: CASSDLIWGDTEAFF. CDR3 in DNA: TGTGCCAGCAGTGACCTGATATGGGGAGACACTGAAGCTTTCTTT. The variable domain in full, completed from reference TRBV25-1 and TRBJ1-1, reads EADIYQTPRYLVIGTGKKITLECSQTMGHDKMYWYQQDPGMELHLIHYSYGVNSTEKGDLSSESTVSRIRTEHFPLTLESARPSHTSQYLCASSDLIWGDTEAFFGQGTRLTVV.

This clonotype was seen a handful of times. The chain carries TRBV5-1 and TRBJ2-1, with D uncertain. V dropped 4 bases and J dropped 3 bases, with 11 bases sitting between them. This CDR3 has 14 residues. Germline lookup yields CDR1 SGHRS and CDR2 YFSETQ. The CDR3 protein is CASSPRPGYNEQFF. CDR3 in DNA: TGCGCCAGCAGCCCGCGGCCTGGCTACAATGAGCAGTTCTTC.

The V call is TRBV3-1, the J call TRBJ1-3; 7 bases are shared with TRBD1. V was clipped by 4 bases and J by 0 bases; unmatched bases: 3. Germline lookup yields CDR1 LGHDT and CDR2 YNNKEL (reference sequence). The length of the CDR3 is 15 residues. The CDR3 region has the DNA TGTGCCAGCAGCCCTCGGACAGGCTCTGGAAACACCATATATTTT. Its translation is CASSPRTGSGNTIYF.

This clonotype was seen ten or more times. The J gene is TRBJ2-5, the V gene TRBV29-1; D is unresolved. The germline V gene encodes CDR1 SQVTM and CDR2 ANQGSEA. Trimming removed 3 bases at V and 6 bases at J, with 2 bases between. The CDR3 sequence is 9 residues long. The CDR3 here is CSVDQTQYF. The CDR3 DNA sequence: TGCAGCGTTGACCAGACCCAGTACTTC.

The chain employs TRBV12-3 or TRBV12-4 and TRBJ1-3, with D maybe TRBD1 (6 bases). Trimming took 5 bases from V and 4 from J, leaving 15 bases between them. The CDR3 is 15 amino acids. The CDR3 is CASSPNRDSGNTIYF. CDR3 sequence (DNA): TGTGCCAGCAGTCCAAACAGGGATTCAGGAAACACCATATATTTT.

The rearrangement uses TRBV11-2 and TRBJ2-1; TRBD2 matches at 7 bases. With V trimmed by 8 bases and J by 3 bases, 4 bases remained unmatched. CDR3 length equals 13 residues. Germline-derived CDR1 and CDR2 are SGHAT and FQNNGV. DNA for the CDR3: TGTGCCAGCGGCGGGAGAAACTACAATGAGCAGTTCTTC. Its translation is CASGGRNYNEQFF.

This clonotype has a handful of counts. V gene TRBV5-1 combines with J gene TRBJ2-5, with 7 positions matching TRBD1. The CDR3 is made up of 15 amino acids. CDR1 is SGHRS, CDR2 YFSETQ, per germline. The J segment lost 4 bases and the V segment lost 0 bases, leaving 6 bases of the junction unmatched. In nucleotides, the CDR3 is TGCGCCAGCAGCTTGGGGGGACAGCCTGGAGAGACCCAGTACTTC. This sequence encodes CASSLGGQPGETQYF.

The chain is built from TRBV7-6 and TRBJ2-1; D is uncertain. Germline lookup yields CDR1 SGHVS and CDR2 FNYEAQ. Deletions cut 6 bases from V and 3 bases from J, with 18 bases between. This CDR3 has 16 residues. The CDR3 reads CASRFGWDFIYNEQFF. The CDR3 DNA reads TGTGCCAGCAGATTCGGTTGGGATTTTATCTACAATGAGCAGTTCTTC.

This clonotype was seen at least ten times. This chain joins TRBV12-3 or TRBV12-4 and TRBJ1-1, with D possibly being TRBD1 (6 bases). This CDR3 is 14 amino acids long. Trimming cost V 6 bases and J 0 bases, with 11 bases left between them. The CDR3 region has the DNA TGTGCCAGCAGATACTACAGGGTGAACACTGAAGCTTTCTTT. Protein product: CASRYYRVNTEAFF.

The chain combines TRBV12-3 or TRBV12-4 with TRBJ2-2; 9 bases map to TRBD1. With 7 bases clipped from V and 9 bases from J, the junction kept 12 bases outside the gene matches. There are 15 residues in the CDR3. As DNA, the CDR3 is TGTGCCAGCACCCTCCGGACAGGGGCCCCAAGGGAGCTGTTTTTT. It encodes CASTLRTGAPRELFF.

In its sample, this clonotype was seen many times. The chain links TRBV7-8 to TRBJ2-7, with 9 bases that match TRBD1. The V gene's germline CDR1 is SGHVS and CDR2 FQNEAQ. V was pared by 5 bases and J by 2 bases, with 4 bases of the junction left unmatched. The CDR3 totals 14 residues. In DNA form, the CDR3 reads TGTGCCAGCAGCGAGGACAGGGGACCCTACGAGCAGTACTTC. Protein product: CASSEDRGPYEQYF.

The sample holds many counts of this clonotype. J is TRBJ2-7 and V is TRBV12-3 or TRBV12-4, with 7 bases lining up with TRBD1. The junction had 7 bases not matched to a gene; V was cut back by 6 bases and J by 2 bases. The CDR3 has 14 residues. CDR3 DNA sequence: TGTGCCAGCAGATCCCGGGACAGTGCCTACGAGCAGTACTTC. The encoded protein is CASRSRDSAYEQYF.

This clonotype was seen repeatedly, ten times or more. This chain links TRBV12-3 or TRBV12-4 with TRBJ2-1; TRBD2 matches at 9 bases. The V segment lost 6 bases and the J segment 3 bases; nucleotides outside the gene matches: 9. The CDR3 has 16 residues. The chain's CDR3 is CASSPLAGAFYNEQFF. The CDR3 DNA reads as TGTGCCAGCAGCCCATTAGCGGGAGCTTTCTACAATGAGCAGTTCTTC.

The CDR3 region has the DNA TGTGCCAGCAGCCGGACAGGGGTCGACGAGCAGTACGTC. The encoded protein is CASSRTGVDEQYV. This chain connects TRBV5-6 to TRBJ2-7; 9 bases fit TRBD1. Germline V gene sequence: CDR1 SGHDT, CDR2 YYEEEE. The CDR3 loop spans 13 amino acids. V was pared by 4 bases and J by 5 bases, with 4 bases of the junction left unmatched.

This clonotype occurred a few times. The J gene is TRBJ2-1, the V gene TRBV10-2; TRBD2 matches at 7 bases. The CDR3 extends over 17 amino acids. Looked up from germline, CDR1 is WSHSY and CDR2 is SAAADI. The junction had 13 bases not matched to a gene; V was cut back by 0 bases and J by 8 bases. The CDR3 sequence: CASSESTGGGRFDEQFF. CDR3 nucleotides: TGCGCCAGCAGTGAGTCGACGGGGGGAGGTCGTTTTGATGAGCAGTTCTTC.

This clonotype was counted between two and nine times. The V gene is TRBV4-3, the J gene TRBJ1-2, with 8 bases identical to TRBD1. J lost 4 bases, V lost 2 bases, and 9 bases had no gene match. Germline-derived CDR1 and CDR2 are LGHNA and YSLEER. The CDR3 loop spans 16 amino acids. CDR3 coding DNA: TGCGCCAGCAGCCAATCAAGGACAGGGAGGGGCTATGGCTACACCTTC. Its translation is CASSQSRTGRGYGYTF.

This clonotype was picked up many times. The V call is TRBV12-3 or TRBV12-4, the J call TRBJ1-5; 7 nucleotides match TRBD1. The CDR3 totals 15 residues. Trimming took 4 bases from V and 0 from J; bases not matched to a gene: 3. The CDR3 loop reads CASSWTGNSNQPQHF. The CDR3, as DNA: TGTGCCAGCAGTTGGACAGGAAATAGCAATCAGCCCCAGCATTTT.

DNA of the CDR3: TGCAGTGTAAACAGCCCATCTAGCAATCAGCCCCAGCATTTT. This translates into CSVNSPSSNQPQHF. The chain couples TRBV20-1 to TRBJ1-5; D uncertain. Between the trimmed V and J ends, which lost 7 bases and 0 bases, there was a span of 13 bases. Germline assignment: CDR1 DFQATT and CDR2 SNEGSKA (reference sequence). The CDR3 spans 14 residues.

In its sample, this clonotype was seen a few times. The chain carries TRBV12-3 or TRBV12-4 and TRBJ1-1, with D possibly being TRBD1 (5 bases). Trimming shortened V by 6 bases and J by 1 base, and 18 bases separated the two germline ends. The CDR3 sequence is 16 residues long. CDR3 DNA: TGTGCCAGCAGCCCTAATCCGGGGCAGGGGAACACTGAAGCTTTCTTT. This encodes CASSPNPGQGNTEAFF.

There are a few counts of this clonotype. The chain carries TRBV5-5 and TRBJ2-5; D is possibly TRBD2 (7 bases). V was cut by 3 bases and J by 4 bases, with 19 bases left in between. The CDR3 contains 16 residues. CDR1 is SGHKS and CDR2 is YYEKEE in the germline V gene (reference sequence). The CDR3 sequence: CASSWGGAIGRETQYF. CDR3 sequence (DNA): TGTGCCAGCAGCTGGGGGGGGGCGATCGGGAGAGAGACCCAGTACTTC.